One and the same sample provided the 5 T cell receptor beta chains below, sequenced in a study of blood T cell repertoires in COVID-19. The protocol was immunoSEQ multiplex PCR, while the TCRdb copy is restricted to in-frame clones and leaves out a portion. Here the sample spans more than 200,000 clones, approximately 80% being singletons. Material: PBMCs or T cells enriched from blood (not recorded which). All receptors come from a man aged 25 to 40 with acute COVID-19.

V gene TRBV4-1 combines with J gene TRBJ1-6; D possibly corresponds to TRBD1 (5 bases). The CDR3 contains 15 residues. Germline CDR1 and CDR2: MGHRA and YSYEKL. Trimming left V 4 bases short and J 10 bases short, with 17 bases between. The CDR3 sequence: CASSLRQNPVSPLHF. DNA for the CDR3: TGCGCCAGCAGCCTCCGACAGAATCCTGTGTCACCCCTCCACTTT.

This clone was detected many times. The chain uses TRBV5-1 and TRBJ2-5, with unresolved D. Between the trimmed V and J ends, which lost 2 bases and 0 bases, there was a span of 2 bases. CDR1 is SGHRS and CDR2 is YFSETQ in the germline V gene. This CDR3 region has 12 residues. CDR3 DNA sequence: TGCGCCAGCAGCTTCGACCAAGAGACCCAGTACTTC. This encodes CASSFDQETQYF.

The chain's CDR3 is CASRELAGVSTDTQYF. CDR3 coding DNA: TGTGCCAGCCGAGAGTTAGCGGGGGTGTCCACAGATACGCAGTATTTT. The rearrangement joins TRBV7-6 to TRBJ2-3, with TRBD2 matching over 9 bases. This CDR3 spans 16 amino acids. Unmatched junction bases numbered 11, after V lost 8 bases and J lost 2 bases. Germline V lookup: CDR1 SGHVS, CDR2 FNYEAQ.

V and J are TRBV5-4 and TRBJ2-7, with D unresolved. V was trimmed by 4 bases and J by 3 bases, leaving 17 bases between them. This CDR3 comprises 15 residues. Germline V gene data show CDR1 as SGHNT and CDR2 as YYREEE (reference sequence). CDR3 coding DNA: TGTGCCAGCAGCGCCTCCAATCGGCAGGACTACGAGCAGTACTTC. This codes for CASSASNRQDYEQYF.

The gene calls are TRBV9 and TRBJ1-2, with TRBD1 identical over 9 bases. The CDR3 has 15 residues. V shed 4 bases, J shed 4 bases, and the junction held 8 bases outside the gene matches. Germline CDR1 SGDLS, CDR2 YYNGEE. CDR3 in amino acids: CASSLGTGPSYGYTF. The CDR3, as DNA: TGTGCCAGCAGCCTGGGGACAGGGCCCTCCTATGGCTACACCTTC.